This T cell receptor beta chain was captured by sequencing in a study of STAT3 mutations in large granular lymphocyte leukemia (dated by TCRdb to between 2018 and 2021). Notes on the research overall: Canonical activating STAT3 mutations were detected in roughly half of the longitudinally sequenced T-LGLL patients. One or more immunosuppressive therapy regimens were given to more than half of T-LGLL patients, and hematologic response was seen in 40% of the treated patients. Serial deep sequencing of TCRbeta CDR3 and STAT3 was performed in patients with T-cell large granular lymphocyte leukemia to reconstruct clonal hierarchy and dynamics. From an initial cohort of hundreds of LGL patients, roughly 17 representative T-LGLL cases were chosen for longitudinal sequencing of TCRbeta and STAT3. As controls, the study also included longitudinal sequencing of a couple of patients with natural killer LGL leukemia. Each patient was sequenced at an average of around 4 time points, ranging from 2 to 8 samplings. What the work shows at the level of the full study, not this receptor alone: Persisting codominant clonotypes in some patients meant a small but highly pathogenic clone may have been missed. At least one immunodominant TCRbeta clonotype was identified in every T-LGLL patient, and multiple immunodominant subclonotypes were identified in about half of the T-LGLL patients. The burden of the dominant TCR clone was higher than the STAT3 mutant burden in several patients, which suggests that the STAT3 mutation arose secondarily inside a clone that had already expanded. Because no samples were available when a clone first appeared, clonal expansion had to be inferred from samplings taken at other points. TCR clonotype switching after therapy was seen in about 30% of the 18 patients, with all newly emerging clones being STAT3 wild type. Variable intervals between samplings and differing treatment regimens complicated linking therapy response to changes in TCR clonal burden.

As regards this clone: Its antigen is unknown. No base quality information exists; no much larger clone differs at one position.

The same DNA, extracted from blood mononuclear cells, served for both the TCR sequencing and the STAT3 sequencing. The CDR3 holds 14 amino acids from the cysteine to the phenylalanine. The sequence is cut down to CDR3 DNA, 42 bases in frame from base 1. Trimming removed 4 bases from V and 10 bases from J; the gene matches leave 7 bases unexplained. The germline V gene provides CDR1 SGHDT and CDR2 YYEEEE. TCRbeta libraries were sequenced on an Illumina MiSeq, averaging roughly 41,000 productive templates per sample. TCRbeta CDR3 libraries were generated with the immunoSEQ assay using multiplex PCR amplification. On the authors' methods: Following a previously defined approach, repertoire diversity was calculated, and values close to 0 point to extremely monoclonal samples. The table comes from immuneACCESS by way of TCRdb, which keeps in-frame sequences with V and J called. Part of the clones is missing from these tables; in studies checked, under half for an unresolved V gene and the rest for unknown reasons. The V and J calls and clone size were taken over from that table, and D and trimming were inferred from the DNA. The sample data list 17,000 or so clones, and 80% to 95% of these were observed just once. The top ten constitute roughly 46% of the sample.

Material: peripheral blood mononuclear cells. The clonotype comes from a man aged 55 to 70 with T-cell large granular lymphocyte leukemia. Some clones in this sample may be carry-over from other donors' samples. The age is the age at diagnosis. Recombination linked TRBV5-6 to TRBJ1-6; 8 bases in the junction line up with TRBD1. The CDR3 sequence is CASSRDRGWSPLHF. The base sequence is TGTGCCAGCAGCCGCGACAGGGGTTGGTCACCCCTCCACTTT.